This T cell receptor beta chain originates from a study of T-cell reconstitution after alpha-beta-depleted transplantation in children. Notes on the study in general: Certain patients had high TCRbeta diversity at day 60, and it came from recipient T cells and thymic progenitors that survived. At the one-year point after transplant, T-cell counts and TCRbeta diversity were found to come mostly from T cells that had been newly produced. Roughly two months post-transplant, alpha-beta T cells reportedly originated from several hundred graft clones that had expanded.

The CDR3 spans 15 residues. Deletions cut 1 base from V and 4 bases from J, with 11 bases between. Germline CDR1 and CDR2: LGHNA and YNFKEQ. On this clonotype: The antigen is undetermined.

Preparation of the TCRbeta library used unique molecular identifiers. MiXCR was run by TCRdb on the PCR reads, yielding one entry per CDR3 protein. The repertoire holds 800,000 to 1,000,000 distinct CDR3 sequences, 25% to 35% seen once, with about 28% in the top ten. The starting material was PBMCs, mostly from graft donor cells, obtained 360 days after TCRalphabeta/CD19-depleted stem cell transplant. The sequence came from a boy under two years old who had a stem cell transplant for SCID, so the T cells may come from the graft donor. This chain connects TRBV4-2 to TRBJ2-1; either TRBD1 or TRBD2 may fit D (5 bases each). This CDR3 is CASSQARDPYNEQFF. CDR3 coding DNA: TGTGCCAGCAGCCAAGCCAGGGACCCTTACAATGAGCAGTTCTTC.